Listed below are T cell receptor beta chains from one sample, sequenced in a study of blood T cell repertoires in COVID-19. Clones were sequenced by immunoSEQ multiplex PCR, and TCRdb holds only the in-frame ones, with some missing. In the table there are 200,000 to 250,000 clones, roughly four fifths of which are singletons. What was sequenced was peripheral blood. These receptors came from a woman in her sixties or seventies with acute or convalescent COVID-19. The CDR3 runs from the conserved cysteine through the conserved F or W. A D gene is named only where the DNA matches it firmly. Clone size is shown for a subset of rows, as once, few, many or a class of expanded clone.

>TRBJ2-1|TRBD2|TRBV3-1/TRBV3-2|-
TGTGCCTCACAGATACGGGGGGGGTACAATGAGCAGTTCTTC
CASQIRGGYNEQFF
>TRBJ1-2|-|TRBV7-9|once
TGTGCCAGCAGCTTAGGGCTGATTAACTATGGCTACACCTTC
CASSLGLINYGYTF
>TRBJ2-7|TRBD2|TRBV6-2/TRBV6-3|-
TGTGCCAGCAGTTATCGGGGGGGTTCCTACGAGCAGTACTTC
CASSYRGGSYEQYF
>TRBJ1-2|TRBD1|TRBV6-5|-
TGTGCCAGCAGAGCTCCGGGACAGGGCGGTGGCTACACCTTC
CASRAPGQGGGYTF
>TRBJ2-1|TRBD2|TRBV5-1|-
TGCGCCAGCAGCTTGGGGACTAGCGGGGGGCAAAAGCAGTTCTTC
CASSLGTSGGQKQFF
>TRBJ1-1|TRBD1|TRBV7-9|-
TGTGCCAGCAGCGAAGGACAGGCCCTTTTGACTGAAGCTTTCTTT
CASSEGQALLTEAFF
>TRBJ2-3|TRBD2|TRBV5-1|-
TGCGCCAGCAGCTCGCGACTAGCGGGGACCACAGATACGCAGTATTTT
CASSSRLAGTTDTQYF
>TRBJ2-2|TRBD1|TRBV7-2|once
TGTGCCAGCAGCTTAGCGGGACAGAAACATAACACCGGGGAGCTGTTTTTT
CASSLAGQKHNTGELFF
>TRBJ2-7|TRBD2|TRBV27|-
TGTGCCAGTAGTAAGCGGGGGGTTGACGAGCAGTACTTC
CASSKRGVDEQYF
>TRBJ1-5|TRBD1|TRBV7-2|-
TGTGCCAGCAGCTCGACAGGGAACCAGCCCCAGCATTTT
CASSSTGNQPQHF
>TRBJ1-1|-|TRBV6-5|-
TGTGCCAGCAGTTACCAGGGTATGGAAGCTTTCTTT
CASSYQGMEAFF
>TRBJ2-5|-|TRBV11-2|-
TGTGCCAGCAGCTTGAGTTTAGGGGGGGGAGAGACCCAGTACTTC
CASSLSLGGGETQYF
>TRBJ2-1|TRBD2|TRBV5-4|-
TGTGCCCTAGCGGGGGGCGATTACAATGAGCAGTTCTTC
CALAGGDYNEQFF
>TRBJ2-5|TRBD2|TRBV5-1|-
TGCGCCAGCAGCATAGGACTAGCGGGGGGGCAGGAGACCCAGTACTTC
CASSIGLAGGQETQYF
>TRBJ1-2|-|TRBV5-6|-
TGTGCCAGCAGCGGGCCGTTGGGACTACTGCTAGGCTACACCTTC
CASSGPLGLLLGYTF
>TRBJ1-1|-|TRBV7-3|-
TGTGCCAGCAGCTTACTCGAGGGAACTGAAGCTTTCTTT
CASSLLEGTEAFF
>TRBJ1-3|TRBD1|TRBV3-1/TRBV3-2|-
TGTGCCAGCAGCCAGAAGGGGGCCATTGGAAACACCATATATTTT
CASSQKGAIGNTIYF
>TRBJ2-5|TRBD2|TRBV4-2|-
TGTGCCAGCAGCCAAGATGCCCCCACTAGCGGGGGGGCCGCACGCGAGACCCAGTACTTC
CASSQDAPTSGGAARETQYF
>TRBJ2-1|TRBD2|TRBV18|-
TGTGCCAGCTCACCCGGACTAGCCGATGAGCAGTTCTTC
CASSPGLADEQFF
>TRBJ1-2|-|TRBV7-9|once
TGTGCCAGCAGCCAGAGGAAAACAGGCCGCCTGCCCTTTTATGGCTACACCTTC
CASSQRKTGRLPFYGYTF
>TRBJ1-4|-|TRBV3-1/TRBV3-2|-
TGTGCCAGCAGCCAAAGGGGGACTAATGAAAAACTGTTTTTT
CASSQRGTNEKLFF
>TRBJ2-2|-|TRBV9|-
TGTGCCAGCAGACAATGCGGGGAGCTGTTTTTT
CASRQCGELFF
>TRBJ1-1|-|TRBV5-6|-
TGTGCCAGCAGCCACGGTATAATGAACACTGAAGCTTTCTTT
CASSHGIMNTEAFF
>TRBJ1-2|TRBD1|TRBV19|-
TGTGCCAGTAGTATGGACAGGGGGCGGCGTGGCTACACCTTC
CASSMDRGRRGYTF
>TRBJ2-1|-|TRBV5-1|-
TGCGCCAGCAGCTTGACGGTTTTGGGCGGACTCAATGAGCAGTTCTTC
CASSLTVLGGLNEQFF
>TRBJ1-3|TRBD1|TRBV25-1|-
TGTGCCAGCAGTGAAACCGGGACAGGTGCCGCGAACACCATATATTTT
CASSETGTGAANTIYF
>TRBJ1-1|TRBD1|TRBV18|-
TGTGCCAGCTCACCACACCCGGACAGGACTGCTTTCTTT
CASSPHPDRTAFF
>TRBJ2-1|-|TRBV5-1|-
TGCGCCAGCAGCCTGGACGGTGTCTCCTACAATGAGCAGTTCTTC
CASSLDGVSYNEQFF
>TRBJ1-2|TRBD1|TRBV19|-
TGTGCCAGTAACTTCCGGGGACAGAACTATGGCTACACCTTC
CASNFRGQNYGYTF
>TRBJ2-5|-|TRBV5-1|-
TGCGCATCCAGGGGCCTTCAAGAGACCCAGTACTTC
CASRGLQETQYF
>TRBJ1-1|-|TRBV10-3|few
TGTGCCATCAGTGTGACAGAAAACACTGAAGCTTTCTTT
CAISVTENTEAFF
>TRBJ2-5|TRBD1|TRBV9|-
TGTGCCAGCAGCGTAGTCCCGGACAGGGCCTTCCAAGAGACCCAGTACTTC
CASSVVPDRAFQETQYF
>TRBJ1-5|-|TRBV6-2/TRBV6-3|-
TGTGCCAGCAGTCTCAGGGCCAATCAGCCCCAGCATTTT
CASSLRANQPQHF
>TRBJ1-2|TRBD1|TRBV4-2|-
TGTGCCAGCAGCCAAGTAGGGCAGGGGGCGGACTATGGCTACACCTTC
CASSQVGQGADYGYTF
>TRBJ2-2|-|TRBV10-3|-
TGTGCCATCAGTTCCCCAGGGGAGAACACCGGGGAGCTGTTTTTT
CAISSPGENTGELFF
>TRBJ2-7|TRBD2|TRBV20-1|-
TGCAGTGCTAGCGGGGGGGCCGAGCAGTACTTC
CSASGGAEQYF
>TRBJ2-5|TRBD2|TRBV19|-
TGTGCCAGTAGTGGACTAGCGGGGGGTTCGACCCAGTACTTC
CASSGLAGGSTQYF
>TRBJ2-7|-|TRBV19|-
TGTGCCAGTAGTATGGTCTCCGGACAGTTCTACGAGCAGTACTTC
CASSMVSGQFYEQYF
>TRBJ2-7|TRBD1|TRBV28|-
TGTGCCAGCAGCCCCTCTATTGGACAGGTCGACTCCTACGAGCAGTACTTC
CASSPSIGQVDSYEQYF
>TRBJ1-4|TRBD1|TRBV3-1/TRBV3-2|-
TGTGCCAGCAGCCGCCGACAGGGGTATAATGAAAAACTGTTTTTT
CASSRRQGYNEKLFF
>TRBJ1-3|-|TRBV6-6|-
TGTGCCGGCCGGGACTCATCTGGAAACACCATATATTTT
CAGRDSSGNTIYF
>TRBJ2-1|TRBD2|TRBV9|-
TGTGCCAGCAGCGTAAGGGCTAGCGGGGGGGCCATAAATGAGCAGTTCTTC
CASSVRASGGAINEQFF
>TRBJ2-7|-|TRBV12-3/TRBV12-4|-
TGTGCCAGCAGTTCGGGAACCTACGAGCAGTACTTC
CASSSGTYEQYF
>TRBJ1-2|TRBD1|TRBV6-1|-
TGTGCCAGCAGTGAGAGGGGGCAGACCTATGGCTACACCTTC
CASSERGQTYGYTF
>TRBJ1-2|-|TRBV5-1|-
TGCGCCAGCAGCTTGACCACAGCCTCGCTGGGTGATGGCTACACCTTC
CASSLTTASLGDGYTF
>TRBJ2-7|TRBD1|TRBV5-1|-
TGCGCCAGCAGCTTGGTGGACAGGGGATACGAGCAGTACTTC
CASSLVDRGYEQYF
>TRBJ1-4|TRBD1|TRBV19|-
TGTGCCAGTAGTGCCCACAGGGGCCCGAGACTAAAACTGTTTTTT
CASSAHRGPRLKLFF
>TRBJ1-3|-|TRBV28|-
TGTGCCAGCACCGGACAGCTTTTCTCTGGAAACACCATATATTTT
CASTGQLFSGNTIYF
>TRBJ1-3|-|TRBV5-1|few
TGCGCCAGCAGCTTGGAGGGAGGTAGCTCTGGAAACACCATATATTTT
CASSLEGGSSGNTIYF
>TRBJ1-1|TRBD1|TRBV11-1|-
TGTGCCAGCAGCTTCCCTCAGGGGGCAAACACTGAAGCTTTCTTT
CASSFPQGANTEAFF
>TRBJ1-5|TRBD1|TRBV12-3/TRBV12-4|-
TGTGCCAGCAGTAACAGGGGTCAGCCCCAGCATTTT
CASSNRGQPQHF
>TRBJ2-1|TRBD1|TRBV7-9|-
TGTGCCAGCAGCCTCGGGACAGTAATACTCAATGAGCAGTTCTTC
CASSLGTVILNEQFF